These 28 T cell receptor beta chains share one sample of origin, sequenced in a study of T cell responses to AZD1222 COVID-19 vaccine (dated by TCRdb to the early 2020s). The time point label on this specimen signifies: baseline before first vaccination. Preparation of the library involved the immunoSEQ multiplex PCR assay. The table was pulled from immuneACCESS by TCRdb, which kept in-frame rearrangements only. Such tables lose some clones; where checked, under half of the loss comes from unresolved V genes, and the rest has no known cause. In this sample the table shows about 120,000 clones, roughly 92% of which occur a single time. The ten largest clones represent over 1.5% of the sample. This specimen was peripheral blood, taken on day 0 of AZD1222 vaccination. The receptor source for this set is an adult in good health.

The rearrangement links TRBV4-3 to TRBJ1-1; perhaps TRBD1 as D (6 bases). Per germline, CDR1 LGHNA and CDR2 YSLEER. V lost 4 bases to trimming and J lost 0 bases, with 18 bases between them. The CDR3 contains 17 residues. CDR3 DNA: TGCGCCAGCAGCCCAGGGAAGGACAGCAGATTGAACACTGAAGCTTTCTTT. Protein sequence: CASSPGKDSRLNTEAFF.

The chain employs TRBV15 and TRBJ1-3; TRBD1 is a possible D gene (5 bases). Trimming left V 5 bases short and J 0 bases short, with 17 bases between. CDR3 length: 17 residues. Germline CDR1 LNHNV, CDR2 YYDKDF (reference sequence). The CDR3 protein is CATSDPRRGPSGNTIYF. The CDR3 DNA sequence: TGTGCCACCAGCGATCCACGAAGGGGCCCCTCTGGAAACACCATATATTTT.

This sequence joins TRBV6-1 and TRBJ1-2; the D is unclear. The CDR3 contains 14 residues. Deletions cut 1 base from V and 5 bases from J, with 11 bases between. Germline V gene data show CDR1 as MNHNS and CDR2 as SASEGT. The CDR3 sequence is CASSEGGGHYGYTF. The CDR3 nucleotides are TGTGCCAGCAGTGAAGGGGGTGGTCATTATGGCTACACCTTC.

V is TRBV2 and J is TRBJ2-1, with D possibly matching TRBD1 (5 bases). V lost 8 bases, J lost 9 bases, and 11 bases lay in between. Germline V gene lookup returns CDR1 SNHLY and CDR2 FYNNEI. The CDR3 has 11 residues. The CDR3 sequence: CASGVGVEQFF. The CDR3 DNA sequence: TGTGCCAGCGGGGTAGGGGTTGAGCAGTTCTTC.

A single count supports this clone. The rearrangement links TRBV2 to TRBJ1-6; possible D gene TRBD1, 6 bases. CDR3 length equals 13 residues. Per the germline V gene, CDR1 is SNHLY and CDR2 is FYNNEI. The V end lost 10 bases, the J end lost 8 bases, and 15 bases lay between the germline ends. The CDR3 reads CATKPGHYSPLHF. The DNA of the CDR3 is TGTGCCACAAAACCGGGACACTATTCACCCCTCCACTTT.

The chain has TRBV5-1 and TRBJ1-5; 7 bases are a match to TRBD1. CDR1 and CDR2 from the germline V gene are SGHRS and YFSETQ. The CDR3 is 14 residues long. V shed 4 bases and J 3 bases; nucleotides not matched to a gene: 4. CDR3 DNA sequence: TGCGCCAGCAGCGCTACAGGGGACAATCAGCCCCAGCATTTT. It codes for CASSATGDNQPQHF. The variable domain in full, completed from reference TRBV5-1 and TRBJ1-5, reads KAGVTQTPRYLIKTRGQQVTLSCSPISGHRSVSWYQQTPGQGLQFLFEYFSETQRNKGNFPGRFSGRQFSNSRSEMNVSTLELGDSALYLCASSATGDNQPQHFGDGTRLSIL.

The V and J genes are TRBV5-6 and TRBJ1-2; no clear D. V was cut by 6 bases and J by 3 bases, with 12 bases left in between. The CDR3 is 13 residues long. The germline V gene encodes CDR1 SGHDT and CDR2 YYEEEE. The CDR3 DNA sequence: TGTGCCAGCATCCTTACGGGAGACTATGGCTACACCTTC. This encodes CASILTGDYGYTF.

The chain recombines TRBV11-2 with TRBJ1-1; D uncertain. The CDR3 covers 17 residues. The V end was cut by 0 bases, the J end by 0 bases, with 14 bases between. The V gene's germline CDR1 is SGHAT and CDR2 FQNNGV. CDR3 in DNA: TGTGCCAGCAGCTTAGAACCTCACCACAACTTGAACACTGAAGCTTTCTTT. This gives the protein CASSLEPHHNLNTEAFF.

A note on this clone: At the DNA level, this CDR3 is encoded by other sequences in the same sample as well. The chain is built from TRBV5-1 and TRBJ1-5, with D possibly TRBD1 on 6 matching bases. Trimming left V 0 bases short and J 7 bases short, with 11 bases between. CDR1 SGHRS and CDR2 YFSETQ come from the germline V gene. The length of the CDR3 is 14 residues. This CDR3 reads CASSLEGVGQPQHF. CDR3 nucleotides: TGCGCCAGCAGCTTGGAGGGGGTAGGCCAGCCCCAGCATTTT. The complete variable domain, with remaining parts taken from reference TRBV5-1 and TRBJ1-5, reads KAGVTQTPRYLIKTRGQQVTLSCSPISGHRSVSWYQQTPGQGLQFLFEYFSETQRNKGNFPGRFSGRQFSNSRSEMNVSTLELGDSALYLCASSLEGVGQPQHFGDGTRLSIL.

The genes are TRBV6-5 and TRBJ1-1; possible D gene TRBD1, 5 bases. The V gene lost 4 bases and the J gene lost 5 bases, with 14 bases spanning the gap. Germline values: CDR1 MNHEY, CDR2 SVGAGI. The CDR3 spans 14 residues. CDR3 in amino acids: CASSSRWGETEAFF. CDR3 nucleotides: TGTGCCAGCAGTTCCCGGTGGGGGGAGACTGAAGCTTTCTTT.

Comments on this clone: A read error may account for a junction end that differs from germline. This chain joins TRBV7-9 and TRBJ2-1; 10 bases match TRBD1. The CDR3 spans 15 residues. CDR1 SEHNR and CDR2 FQNEAQ come from the germline V gene (reference sequence). The CDR3 sequence is CASSMDRGTYNDQFF. The CDR3 DNA follows: TGTGCCAGCAGCATGGACAGGGGGACCTACAATGATCAGTTCTTC. Variable domain in full (rest from reference TRBV7-9 and TRBJ2-1): DTGVSQNPRHKITKRGQNVTFRCDPISEHNRLYWYRQTLGQGPEFLTYFQNEAQLEKSRLLSDRFSAERPKGSFSTLEIQRTEQGDSAMYLCASSMDRGTYNDQFFGPGTRLTVL.

The rearrangement joins TRBV2 to TRBJ2-2; unclear D gene. Trimming pared 6 bases from V and 4 bases from J, leaving 12 bases between. The CDR3 covers 14 residues. Germline values: CDR1 SNHLY, CDR2 FYNNEI. CDR3 amino acids: CASSELRSTGELFF. CDR3 coding DNA: TGTGCCAGCAGCGAGCTGAGGAGCACCGGGGAGCTGTTTTTT.

V usage is TRBV23-1 and J usage is TRBJ1-4, with D tentatively TRBD1 (5 bases). TRBV23-1 is treated as an ORF (open reading frame) with a function not yet certain. The CDR3 totals 14 residues. V lost 8 bases and J lost 7, with 17 bases in between. The CDR3 is CASRAQGFSEKLFF. CDR3 bases: TGCGCCAGCCGAGCGCAGGGTTTTAGTGAAAAACTGTTTTTT.

This clone showed up just once. The chain has TRBV18 and TRBJ1-1; 7 nucleotides align to TRBD1. V lost 6 bases and J lost 0; bases outside the gene matches: 4. Germline V lookup: CDR1 KGHSH, CDR2 LQKENI. The CDR3 sequence is 14 residues long. CDR3 DNA: TGTGCCAGCTCCATGGACAGGCTGAACACTGAAGCTTTCTTT. Encoded protein: CASSMDRLNTEAFF. Together with reference TRBV18 and TRBJ1-1, the CDR3 gives the full variable domain: NAGVMQNPRHLVRRRGQEARLRCSPMKGHSHVYWYRQLPEEGLKFMVYLQKENIIDESGMPKERFSAEFPKEGPSILRIQQVVRGDSAAYFCASSMDRLNTEAFFGQGTRLTVV.

The chain carries TRBV5-1 and TRBJ2-3; TRBD2 agrees at 8 bases. The CDR3 is made up of 16 amino acids. Trimming removed 6 bases from V and 0 bases from J; junction bases left unmatched: 9. Per germline, CDR1 SGHRS and CDR2 YFSETQ. The CDR3 coding sequence is TGCGCCAGCACCTATGGGAGCGGGAGAAGCACAGATACGCAGTATTTT. Its translation: CASTYGSGRSTDTQYF.

The chain is built from TRBV19 and TRBJ2-1; maybe TRBD1 (5 bases). Trimming left V 3 bases short and J 4 bases short, with 13 bases between. Germline CDR1 LNHDA, CDR2 SQIVND (reference sequence). The CDR3 length is 15 residues. CDR3 sequence reads: CASSMQTALYNEQFF. The CDR3 DNA sequence: TGTGCCAGTAGTATGCAGACAGCACTTTACAATGAGCAGTTCTTC.

This clone was recorded only once. The rearrangement joins TRBV19 to TRBJ2-5; the D gene is possibly TRBD1 (6 bases). CDR1 is LNHDA and CDR2 is SQIVND in the germline V gene (reference sequence). The germline V and J ends were trimmed by 5 bases and 7 bases, with 20 bases remaining between them. This CDR3 has 15 amino acids. For the CDR3, the DNA is TGTGCCAGTAGTCCCCGGATTACAGGGAGAGGGACCCAGTACTTC. Residues: CASSPRITGRGTQYF. Combining the CDR3 with reference TRBV19 and TRBJ2-5 gives the whole variable domain DGGITQSPKYLFRKEGQNVTLSCEQNLNHDAMYWYRQDPGQGLRLIYYSQIVNDFQKGDIAEGYSVSREKKESFPLTVTSAQKNPTAFYLCASSPRITGRGTQYFGPGTRLLVL.

This clone was picked up one time. The rearrangement joins TRBV9 to TRBJ1-4; possibly TRBD1 for D (6 bases). Germline CDR1 is SGDLS and CDR2 is YYNGEE. Trimming took off 0 bases at V and 7 bases at J, with 13 bases between the two ends. The CDR3 covers 15 residues. The CDR3 coding sequence is TGTGCCAGCAGCGTAGGGGGGGCAAAAGGTGAAAAACTGTTTTTT. It specifies CASSVGGAKGEKLFF.

This clone has just one count. The rearrangement links TRBV6-2 or TRBV6-3 to TRBJ1-1; no firm D call. CDR1 and CDR2 from the germline V gene are MNHEY and SVGEGT. This CDR3 is 17 amino acids long. The germline V and J ends were trimmed by 2 bases and 0 bases, with 16 bases remaining between them. The CDR3 region has the DNA TGTGCCAGCAGTTACGCGAGTGGCAGGCGAATGAACACTGAAGCTTTCTTT. Residues: CASSYASGRRMNTEAFF.

The V and J genes are TRBV7-3 and TRBJ2-2; 11 positions match TRBD2. The germline V gene encodes CDR1 SGHTA and CDR2 FQGTGA. V lost 5 bases, J lost 2 bases, and 4 bases stayed unmatched. The CDR3 is 16 amino acids. The chain's CDR3 is CASSPGLAGNTGELFF. Written as DNA, the CDR3 is TGTGCCAGCAGCCCCGGACTAGCGGGTAACACCGGGGAGCTGTTTTTT.

The chain recombines TRBV7-2 with TRBJ1-2, with 7 bases fitting TRBD1. CDR3 length: 15 amino acids. The ends lost 5 bases at V and 4 bases at J; junction bases unmatched: 10. The V gene's germline CDR1 is SGHTA and CDR2 FQGNSA. The DNA of the CDR3 is TGTGCCAGCAGCCTTCGACAGGGTTGGGCCTATGGCTACACCTTC. Its translation: CASSLRQGWAYGYTF.

The chain recombines TRBV2 with TRBJ1-1; TRBD1 might be the D (6 bases). The CDR3 extends over 12 amino acids. From germline, CDR1 is SNHLY and CDR2 FYNNEI. V was pared by 6 bases and J by 5 bases, with 10 bases between. The CDR3 spells CASSVQGTEAFF. The CDR3, as DNA: TGTGCCAGCAGCGTACAGGGAACTGAAGCTTTCTTT.

V and J are TRBV12-5 and TRBJ2-1, with D tentatively TRBD1 or TRBD2 (5 bases each). Deletions cut 6 bases from V and 7 bases from J, with 16 bases between. The CDR3 is made up of 14 amino acids. CDR1 and CDR2 (germline): LGHNT, FRNRAP. The CDR3 DNA reads TGTGCTAGTGGCACAGGTCAGGGAGTAAATGAGCAGTTCTTC. It encodes CASGTGQGVNEQFF.

This chain joins TRBV27 and TRBJ1-6; D not certain. From germline, CDR1 is MNHEY and CDR2 SMNVEV (reference sequence). Deletions cut 5 bases from V and 0 bases from J, with 17 bases between. The CDR3 is 18 amino acids. The CDR3 here is CASSPYGGWVSYNSPLHF. CDR3 nucleotides: TGTGCCAGCAGTCCCTACGGCGGGTGGGTCTCCTATAATTCACCCCTCCACTTT.

The V call is TRBV11-2, the J call TRBJ2-1; maybe TRBD1 (6 bases). The CDR3 consists of 13 residues. Trimming stripped 6 bases from V and 8 bases from J, with 14 bases between. The germline V gene encodes CDR1 SGHAT and CDR2 FQNNGV. CDR3 sequence: CASRRTGFHEQFF. The CDR3 DNA reads TGTGCCAGCAGGCGTACAGGGTTTCATGAGCAGTTCTTC.

This clone was found a few times. The chain uses TRBV28 and TRBJ1-5; D gene uncertain. Germline CDR1 reads MDHEN; CDR2 reads SYDVKM. With 2 bases removed from V and 9 bases from J, the gap between germline ends came to 8 bases. This CDR3 region has 12 residues. CDR3 protein: CASSLLSGPQHF. The CDR3 DNA reads as TGTGCCAGCAGTTTACTGAGCGGGCCCCAGCATTTT.

This clone occurred a few times. This chain joins TRBV9 and TRBJ2-5; 9 bases match TRBD2. Trimming cost V 0 bases and J 4 bases; bases outside gene matches: 7. The CDR3 sequence is 16 residues long. Germline CDR1 reads SGDLS; CDR2 reads YYNGEE. CDR3 sequence reads: CASSVEYGSGRETQYF. The CDR3, as DNA: TGTGCCAGCAGCGTAGAGTACGGTAGCGGGAGAGAGACCCAGTACTTC.

CDR3 sequence (DNA): TGTGCCAGCAGCTTCTATGGGACTAGCGGGGGAAACATTCAGTACTTC. Its protein product is CASSFYGTSGGNIQYF. The chain has TRBV13 and TRBJ2-4; 14 positions agree with TRBD2. Germline loops: CDR1 PRHDT, CDR2 FYEKMQ (reference sequence). The CDR3 is 16 amino acids. V dropped 3 bases and J dropped 6; count of bases not matched to a gene: 4.